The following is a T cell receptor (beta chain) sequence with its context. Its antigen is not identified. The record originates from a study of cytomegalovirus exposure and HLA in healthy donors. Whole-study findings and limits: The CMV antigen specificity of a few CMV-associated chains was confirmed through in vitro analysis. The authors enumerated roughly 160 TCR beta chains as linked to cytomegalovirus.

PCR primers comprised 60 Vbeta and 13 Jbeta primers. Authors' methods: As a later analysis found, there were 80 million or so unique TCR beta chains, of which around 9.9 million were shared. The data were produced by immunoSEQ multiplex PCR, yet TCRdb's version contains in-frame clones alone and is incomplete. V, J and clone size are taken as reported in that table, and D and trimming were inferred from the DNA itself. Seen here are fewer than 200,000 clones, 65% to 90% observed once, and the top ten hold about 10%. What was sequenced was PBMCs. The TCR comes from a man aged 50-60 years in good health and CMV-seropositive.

The CDR3 sequence is CASSPGVLGTGELFF. CDR3 DNA sequence: TGTGCCAGCAGTCCCGGGGTTTTGGGCACCGGGGAGCTGTTTTTT. This sequence joins TRBV28 and TRBJ2-2, with D possibly being TRBD2 (5 bases). Germline V gene data show CDR1 as MDHEN and CDR2 as SYDVKM. The CDR3 contains 15 residues. V lost 5 bases, J lost 4 bases, and 14 bases lay in between.